Listed below are T cell receptor beta chains from one sample, sequenced in a study of Ad26.COV2.S vaccination and SARS-CoV-2 variants. Libraries were prepared by immunoSEQ multiplex PCR; TCRdb keeps only in-frame clonotypes and omits some of them. The top ten hold roughly 2% of the sample, which has roughly 320,000 clones, around 85% seen once. Here the sequenced sample was peripheral blood, taken in a trial of Ad26.COV2.S vaccine versus placebo. The receptors stem from a person aged 18-65 years who received the Ad26.COV2.S COVID-19 vaccine or a placebo. Each CDR3 is given with its conserved first and last residue. D genes are given only for firm matches. Clone size is not always given. Where it is, it says once, few, many or a class for expanded clones.

j_call clone_size d_call v_call cdr3_aa cdr3_nt
TRBJ2-2 once NA TRBV2 CATRTLSNTGELFF TGTGCCACCAGGACATTGTCGAACACCGGGGAGCTGTTTTTT
TRBJ1-6 NA TRBD1 TRBV2 CASRPSGGLGWDSPLHF TGTGCCAGCAGACCTTCAGGGGGTCTGGGTTGGGATTCACCCCTCCACTTT
TRBJ2-5 NA TRBD1 TRBV5-4 CASSSGQVQETQYF TGTGCCAGCAGCTCCGGACAGGTCCAAGAGACCCAGTACTTC
TRBJ2-3 NA TRBD2 TRBV7-3 CASSSTGGAGGATDTQYF TGTGCCAGCAGCTCCACAGGAGGAGCGGGGGGGGCAACAGATACGCAGTATTTT
TRBJ2-7 NA TRBD1 TRBV7-9 CASSHSLTGQSYEQYF TGTGCCAGCAGCCACTCGCTCACGGGACAGAGCTACGAGCAGTACTTC
TRBJ2-5 NA NA TRBV7-6 CASSADPLGTQYF TGTGCCAGCAGCGCGGATCCCCTCGGGACCCAGTACTTC
TRBJ1-2 NA TRBD1 TRBV19 CASSMGQGDGYTF TGTGCCAGTAGTATGGGACAGGGAGATGGCTACACCTTC
TRBJ2-3 NA TRBD2 TRBV2 CASRERLAGKGYDTQYF TGTGCCAGCAGAGAAAGACTAGCGGGGAAGGGGTACGATACGCAGTATTTT
TRBJ2-5 NA NA TRBV30 CAWSVKETQYF TGTGCCTGGAGTGTCAAAGAGACCCAGTACTTC
TRBJ2-5 NA TRBD2 TRBV3-1/TRBV3-2 CASSQGGFAGGETQYF TGTGCCAGCAGCCAAGGGGGATTTGCGGGAGGAGAGACCCAGTACTTC
TRBJ2-3 NA TRBD2 TRBV9 CASSAFSGVTDTQYF TGTGCCAGCAGCGCATTTAGCGGGGTCACAGATACGCAGTATTTT
TRBJ2-4 NA TRBD1 TRBV28 CASSHRDSIQKQNIQYF TGTGCCAGCTCGCACCGGGACAGCATACAAAAACAAAACATTCAGTACTTC
TRBJ1-6 NA NA TRBV4-2 CASSRVVYSPLHF TGTGCCAGCAGCCGGGTGGTTTATTCACCCCTCCACTTT
TRBJ2-5 NA NA TRBV30 CACRVQDFQETQYF TGTGCCTGTCGAGTACAGGACTTCCAAGAGACCCAGTACTTC
TRBJ2-3 NA NA TRBV7-9 CASSLVPGTDTQYF TGTGCCAGCAGCTTAGTTCCTGGCACAGATACGCAGTATTTT
TRBJ2-1 NA NA TRBV9 CASSAQGGHNEQFF TGTGCCAGCAGCGCGCAGGGCGGGCACAATGAGCAGTTCTTC
TRBJ2-7 NA TRBD2 TRBV6-5 CASTPGGIEQYF TGTGCCAGCACCCCGGGGGGGATCGAGCAGTACTTC
TRBJ2-5 NA NA TRBV6-6 CATALTLAQETQYF TGTGCCACCGCATTAACGCTAGCACAAGAGACCCAGTACTTC
TRBJ1-2 NA TRBD1 TRBV5-1 CASSLGQGPGAGYGYTF TGCGCCAGCAGCTTGGGACAGGGGCCCGGGGCGGGCTATGGCTACACCTTC
TRBJ2-2 NA NA TRBV28 CASYSTNTGELFF TGTGCCAGCTACAGCACGAACACCGGGGAGCTGTTTTTT
TRBJ1-4 NA NA TRBV5-4 CASSLFSGNEKLFF TGTGCCAGCAGCTTGTTTTCGGGTAATGAAAAACTGTTTTTT
TRBJ2-7 few NA TRBV9 CASSVDAAYEQYF TGTGCCAGCAGCGTCGACGCAGCCTACGAGCAGTACTTC
TRBJ2-1 NA NA TRBV7-9 CASSSELWNEQFF TGTGCCAGCAGCTCGGAACTGTGGAATGAGCAGTTCTTC